A selection of T cell receptor beta chains follows, all from one sample in a study of cytomegalovirus exposure and HLA in healthy donors. Assay used: immunoSEQ multiplex PCR; TCRdb lists only in-frame clones, some missing. The sample holds over 100,000 clones; approximately 70% are singletons and the top ten take approximately 1.4%. What was sequenced was PBMCs. The receptors here all came from a young man in good health and CMV-seronegative. Each CDR3 is given with its conserved first and last residue. A D gene is named only where the DNA matches it firmly. Only some rows state a clone size, as once, few, many or a class for expanded clones.

once	-	TRBV30	TRBJ1-5	CAWSPGYGQPQHF	TGTGCCTGGAGTCCGGGTTACGGTCAGCCCCAGCATTTT
-	-	TRBV30	TRBJ1-5	CAWSPDTNQPQHF	TGTGCCTGGAGTCCCGACACAAATCAGCCCCAGCATTTT
few	TRBD2	TRBV10-1	TRBJ2-5	CASSPGLADLQETQYF	TGCGCCAGCAGTCCGGGACTAGCAGACCTCCAAGAGACCCAGTACTTC
-	TRBD1	TRBV19	TRBJ1-2	CASRWGQGTSGYTF	TGTGCCAGTAGATGGGGACAGGGGACGAGTGGCTACACCTTC
-	-	TRBV7-9	TRBJ1-4	CSSGQSREKLFF	TGTTCCAGCGGACAGAGCAGGGAAAAACTGTTTTTT
few	TRBD1	TRBV7-6	TRBJ1-1	CASSLGITGDEAFF	TGTGCCAGCAGCTTAGGGATTACAGGGGATGAAGCTTTCTTT
few	-	TRBV2	TRBJ1-5	CASSYGGEGNQPQHF	TGTGCCAGCAGTTACGGAGGGGAGGGCAATCAGCCCCAGCATTTT
-	-	TRBV7-2	TRBJ2-7	CASSLVRQSYEQYF	TGTGCCAGCAGCTTAGTCCGTCAGTCCTACGAGCAGTACTTC
-	-	TRBV5-1	TRBJ2-7	CASSFGWGEEQYF	TGCGCCAGCAGCTTTGGTTGGGGGGAAGAGCAGTACTTC
-	-	TRBV28	TRBJ1-2	CASSPPGYGYTF	TGTGCCAGCAGTCCCCCCGGCTATGGCTACACCTTC
-	-	TRBV6-5	TRBJ1-2	CASSLRDKTNYGYTF	TGTGCCAGCAGTTTACGGGACAAAACTAACTATGGCTACACCTTC
-	-	TRBV5-1	TRBJ1-4	CASSSMGGRGEKLFF	TGCGCCAGCAGCTCCATGGGGGGAAGAGGGGAAAAACTGTTTTTT